This T cell receptor beta chain was captured by sequencing in a study of blood T cell repertoires in COVID-19. Only in-frame clones appear in the TCRdb table, and some are missing; sequencing was by immunoSEQ multiplex PCR. The table shows more than 85,000 clones, with 84% occurring only once. The CDR3 has 13 amino acids. Trimming took off 3 bases at V and 9 bases at J, with 15 bases between the two ends. The germline gives CDR1 GTSNPN, CDR2 SVGIG (reference sequence). V usage is TRBV30 and J usage is TRBJ2-4; D is perhaps TRBD1 (7 bases). The source material was peripheral blood. The receptor was isolated from a woman aged 45 to 65 with acute or convalescent COVID-19. CDR3 DNA: TGTGCCTGGAGCGTTAATCAGGGGGGCATTCAGTACTTC. Translated: CAWSVNQGGIQYF.